These T cell receptor beta chains were read from a single sample in a study of blood T cell repertoires in COVID-19. TCRdb's table, derived via immunoSEQ multiplex PCR, lists solely in-frame clones and lacks some. The sample gives some 110,000 clones, around 79% of which show up once; around 2.5% is in the top ten. Source material: peripheral blood. The receptors here all came from a man aged 50-59 years with acute or convalescent COVID-19. CDR3s include the opening cysteine and the closing phenylalanine or tryptophan. The order of the fields is J gene, V gene, clone size, D gene, CDR3 protein, CDR3 DNA. A D gene is named only where the DNA matches it firmly. Clone size appears in some rows only: once, few, many, or a class for an expanded clone.

J gene: TRBJ1-2; V gene: TRBV6-6; clone size: -; D gene: -; CDR3 protein: CASSPRDTLREGGYTF; CDR3 DNA: TGTGCCAGCAGTCCCCGGGACACTCTTCGGGAGGGAGGCTACACCTTC
J gene: TRBJ2-5; V gene: TRBV18; clone size: -; D gene: -; CDR3 protein: CASSPQGYQETQYF; CDR3 DNA: TGTGCCAGCTCACCTCAGGGGTATCAAGAGACCCAGTACTTC
J gene: TRBJ1-1; V gene: TRBV7-3; clone size: -; D gene: TRBD1; CDR3 protein: CASSVDRENTEAFF; CDR3 DNA: TGTGCCAGCAGCGTAGACAGGGAGAACACTGAAGCTTTCTTT
J gene: TRBJ2-1; V gene: TRBV24-1; clone size: -; D gene: -; CDR3 protein: CATSDADYNEQFF; CDR3 DNA: TGTGCCACCAGTGATGCGGACTACAATGAGCAGTTCTTC
J gene: TRBJ2-4; V gene: TRBV4-2; clone size: -; D gene: TRBD2; CDR3 protein: CASSQDLGASGNIQYF; CDR3 DNA: TGTGCCAGCAGCCAAGACCTTGGGGCTAGCGGGAACATTCAGTACTTC
J gene: TRBJ1-1; V gene: TRBV9; clone size: -; D gene: -; CDR3 protein: CASSVVEGGVAFF; CDR3 DNA: TGTGCCAGCAGCGTAGTAGAAGGGGGGGTAGCTTTCTTT
J gene: TRBJ2-1; V gene: TRBV5-1; clone size: -; D gene: TRBD1; CDR3 protein: CASSPSTGIDEQFF; CDR3 DNA: TGCGCCAGCAGCCCCTCGACAGGGATAGATGAGCAGTTCTTC
J gene: TRBJ2-7; V gene: TRBV27; clone size: once; D gene: TRBD1; CDR3 protein: CASSLSPTGVYEQYF; CDR3 DNA: TGTGCCAGCAGTCTGAGCCCGACAGGGGTGTACGAGCAGTACTTC
J gene: TRBJ1-5; V gene: TRBV28; clone size: -; D gene: -; CDR3 protein: CASRVGSNQPQHF; CDR3 DNA: TGTGCCAGCAGGGTCGGTAGCAATCAGCCCCAGCATTTT
J gene: TRBJ1-1; V gene: TRBV20-1; clone size: -; D gene: -; CDR3 protein: CSGAGDTEAFF; CDR3 DNA: TGCAGTGGCGCGGGGGACACTGAAGCTTTCTTT
J gene: TRBJ1-2; V gene: TRBV7-9; clone size: -; D gene: -; CDR3 protein: CASSRGFEDGYTF; CDR3 DNA: TGTGCCAGCAGCCGGGGGTTTGAGGATGGCTACACCTTC
J gene: TRBJ2-5; V gene: TRBV2; clone size: -; D gene: TRBD2; CDR3 protein: CASTPRTSGIETQYF; CDR3 DNA: TGTGCCAGCACCCCACGGACTAGCGGGATAGAGACCCAGTACTTC
J gene: TRBJ1-5; V gene: TRBV19; clone size: -; D gene: -; CDR3 protein: CASSISPRSNQPQHF; CDR3 DNA: TGTGCCAGTAGTATATCCCCCCGGAGCAATCAGCCCCAGCATTTT
J gene: TRBJ2-1; V gene: TRBV20-1; clone size: few; D gene: TRBD2; CDR3 protein: CSASVAGSYNEQFF; CDR3 DNA: TGCAGTGCTAGTGTAGCGGGAAGCTACAATGAGCAGTTCTTC
J gene: TRBJ2-1; V gene: TRBV5-5; clone size: -; D gene: TRBD2; CDR3 protein: CASSLVAGGPHEQFF; CDR3 DNA: TGTGCCAGCAGCTTGGTGGCGGGGGGGCCGCATGAGCAGTTCTTC
J gene: TRBJ2-3; V gene: TRBV5-1; clone size: -; D gene: -; CDR3 protein: CASSLGVGSPRGQYF; CDR3 DNA: TGCGCCAGCAGCTTGGGAGTAGGAAGCCCCAGAGGGCAGTATTTT
J gene: TRBJ2-6; V gene: TRBV4-2; clone size: -; D gene: -; CDR3 protein: CASSQVGPGSGANVLTF; CDR3 DNA: TGTGCCAGCAGCCAAGTCGGTCCGGGTTCTGGGGCCAACGTCCTGACTTTC
J gene: TRBJ2-1; V gene: TRBV18; clone size: -; D gene: -; CDR3 protein: CASSRGTGTYNEQFF; CDR3 DNA: TGTGCCAGCTCGCGGGGAACGGGGACTTACAATGAGCAGTTCTTC
J gene: TRBJ2-2; V gene: TRBV4-2; clone size: -; D gene: TRBD2; CDR3 protein: CASSQEAGGYTGELFF; CDR3 DNA: TGTGCCAGCAGCCAAGAGGCGGGGGGGTACACCGGGGAGCTGTTTTTT
J gene: TRBJ2-3; V gene: TRBV10-3; clone size: -; D gene: -; CDR3 protein: CAISEGPLATDTQYF; CDR3 DNA: TGTGCCATCAGTGAGGGCCCCCTGGCTACAGATACGCAGTATTTT
J gene: TRBJ2-3; V gene: TRBV5-6; clone size: -; D gene: TRBD2; CDR3 protein: CASSSLAGGHSSTDTQYF; CDR3 DNA: TGTGCCAGCAGTTCTTTAGCGGGGGGGCACTCTAGCACAGATACGCAGTATTTT
J gene: TRBJ2-3; V gene: TRBV11-2; clone size: -; D gene: -; CDR3 protein: CASSSGIQGGDTQYF; CDR3 DNA: TGTGCCAGCAGCTCCGGAATACAAGGAGGGGATACGCAGTATTTT
J gene: TRBJ1-2; V gene: TRBV11-2; clone size: -; D gene: TRBD1; CDR3 protein: CASSSTGMHYGYTF; CDR3 DNA: TGTGCCAGCAGCTCGACAGGGATGCACTATGGCTACACCTTC
J gene: TRBJ1-1; V gene: TRBV28; clone size: -; D gene: TRBD1; CDR3 protein: CASSAPDRSNTEAFF; CDR3 DNA: TGTGCCAGCAGTGCCCCGGACAGGAGTAACACTGAAGCTTTCTTT
J gene: TRBJ2-7; V gene: TRBV14; clone size: -; D gene: TRBD2; CDR3 protein: CASSFSGSNEQYF; CDR3 DNA: TGTGCCAGCAGCTTTAGCGGGAGTAACGAGCAGTACTTC
J gene: TRBJ1-1; V gene: TRBV19; clone size: -; D gene: -; CDR3 protein: CASSIGGEAFF; CDR3 DNA: TGTGCCAGTAGTATTGGAGGGGAAGCTTTCTTT
J gene: TRBJ2-1; V gene: TRBV12-5; clone size: -; D gene: TRBD1; CDR3 protein: CASGTSRDSLFYEQFF; CDR3 DNA: TGTGCTAGTGGTACCTCCCGGGACAGCCTCTTCTATGAGCAGTTCTTC
J gene: TRBJ2-7; V gene: TRBV30; clone size: few; D gene: -; CDR3 protein: CAWSVPVRGGYEQYF; CDR3 DNA: TGTGCCTGGAGTGTACCGGTCAGGGGCGGTTACGAGCAGTACTTC
J gene: TRBJ2-5; V gene: TRBV2; clone size: -; D gene: -; CDR3 protein: CASSEMVQETQYF; CDR3 DNA: TGTGCCAGCAGTGAAATGGTACAGGAGACCCAGTACTTC
J gene: TRBJ2-2; V gene: TRBV7-3; clone size: -; D gene: -; CDR3 protein: CASSPGTHGTGELFF; CDR3 DNA: TGTGCCAGCAGCCCCGGGACTCATGGGACCGGGGAGCTGTTTTTT
J gene: TRBJ2-3; V gene: TRBV14; clone size: -; D gene: -; CDR3 protein: CASSPTGPRRAQYF; CDR3 DNA: TGTGCCAGCAGCCCCACGGGACCCCGGAGGGCGCAGTATTTT
J gene: TRBJ1-6; V gene: TRBV7-9; clone size: -; D gene: TRBD1; CDR3 protein: CASSSFRGLNSPLHF; CDR3 DNA: TGTGCCAGCAGCTCCTTCAGGGGGCTAAATTCACCCCTCCACTTT
J gene: TRBJ1-2; V gene: TRBV5-1; clone size: -; D gene: TRBD1; CDR3 protein: CASRFTGANSYGYTF; CDR3 DNA: TGCGCCAGCAGGTTCACAGGGGCCAACTCCTATGGCTACACCTTC
J gene: TRBJ2-1; V gene: TRBV24-1; clone size: -; D gene: TRBD2; CDR3 protein: CATSDLRTSGTYNEQFF; CDR3 DNA: TGTGCCACCAGTGATTTGAGGACTAGCGGGACCTACAATGAGCAGTTCTTC
J gene: TRBJ1-3; V gene: TRBV6-2/TRBV6-3; clone size: -; D gene: -; CDR3 protein: CASSSATDGGNTIYF; CDR3 DNA: TGTGCCAGCAGTTCAGCGACAGATGGAGGAAACACCATATATTTT
J gene: TRBJ2-1; V gene: TRBV5-5; clone size: -; D gene: TRBD1; CDR3 protein: CASSLGQGVYNEQFF; CDR3 DNA: TGTGCCAGCAGCTTAGGGCAGGGGGTCTACAATGAGCAGTTCTTC
J gene: TRBJ1-6; V gene: TRBV27; clone size: -; D gene: -; CDR3 protein: CASSLEQYNSPLHF; CDR3 DNA: TGTGCCAGCAGTTTGGAACAGTATAATTCACCCCTCCACTTT
J gene: TRBJ2-7; V gene: TRBV9; clone size: many; D gene: TRBD2; CDR3 protein: CASSIGASGGGYEQYF; CDR3 DNA: TGTGCCAGCAGCATCGGGGCTAGCGGTGGCGGCTACGAGCAGTACTTC
J gene: TRBJ1-6; V gene: TRBV28; clone size: -; D gene: TRBD1; CDR3 protein: CASSSLGQGALGSPLHF; CDR3 DNA: TGTGCCAGCAGTTCCCTGGGGCAGGGGGCGCTGGGTTCACCCCTCCACTTT
J gene: TRBJ1-4; V gene: TRBV7-8; clone size: -; D gene: -; CDR3 protein: CASSPTRGISEKLFF; CDR3 DNA: TGTGCCAGCAGTCCAACGCGGGGGATTAGTGAAAAACTGTTTTTT
J gene: TRBJ2-3; V gene: TRBV29-1; clone size: -; D gene: -; CDR3 protein: CSVVPGTSTDTQYF; CDR3 DNA: TGCAGCGTTGTTCCAGGGACAAGCACAGATACGCAGTATTTT
J gene: TRBJ2-5; V gene: TRBV30; clone size: -; D gene: TRBD2; CDR3 protein: CAWRLAGGQETQYF; CDR3 DNA: TGTGCCTGGCGACTAGCGGGGGGGCAAGAGACCCAGTACTTC
J gene: TRBJ2-7; V gene: TRBV4-2; clone size: -; D gene: TRBD1; CDR3 protein: CASSQGQGDYEQYF; CDR3 DNA: TGTGCCAGCAGCCAAGGACAGGGTGACTACGAGCAGTACTTC
J gene: TRBJ2-1; V gene: TRBV6-5; clone size: -; D gene: -; CDR3 protein: CASSKSIGGDEQFF; CDR3 DNA: TGTGCCAGCAGTAAGAGTATTGGGGGCGATGAGCAGTTCTTC
J gene: TRBJ2-1; V gene: TRBV24-1; clone size: -; D gene: -; CDR3 protein: CATSGRWGGHEQFF; CDR3 DNA: TGTGCCACCAGTGGACGGTGGGGGGGCCATGAGCAGTTCTTC
J gene: TRBJ2-7; V gene: TRBV10-2; clone size: -; D gene: TRBD2; CDR3 protein: CASSESGLAGGEQYF; CDR3 DNA: TGCGCCAGCAGTGAGTCAGGACTAGCGGGGGGGGAGCAGTACTTC
J gene: TRBJ1-1; V gene: TRBV18; clone size: -; D gene: TRBD1; CDR3 protein: CASSSTGYTEAFF; CDR3 DNA: TGTGCCAGCTCATCGACAGGGTACACTGAAGCTTTCTTT
J gene: TRBJ1-2; V gene: TRBV28; clone size: -; D gene: -; CDR3 protein: CASTGGHFYGYTF; CDR3 DNA: TGTGCCAGCACGGGGGGACATTTCTATGGCTACACCTTC
J gene: TRBJ2-5; V gene: TRBV5-6; clone size: -; D gene: TRBD2; CDR3 protein: CASSLGLAGNQETQYF; CDR3 DNA: TGTGCCAGCAGCTTGGGTCTAGCGGGGAACCAAGAGACCCAGTACTTC
J gene: TRBJ2-3; V gene: TRBV19; clone size: -; D gene: -; CDR3 protein: CASSVRADTQYF; CDR3 DNA: TGTGCCAGTAGTGTCAGGGCAGATACGCAGTATTTT
J gene: TRBJ1-5; V gene: TRBV18; clone size: -; D gene: -; CDR3 protein: CASSSADILLNQPQHF; CDR3 DNA: TGTGCCAGCTCATCCGCGGACATACTTTTGAATCAGCCCCAGCATTTT
J gene: TRBJ2-6; V gene: TRBV7-2; clone size: -; D gene: -; CDR3 protein: CASSLGGGANVLTF; CDR3 DNA: TGTGCCAGCAGCTTGGGGGGTGGGGCCAACGTCCTGACTTTC
J gene: TRBJ2-1; V gene: TRBV24-1; clone size: -; D gene: TRBD1; CDR3 protein: CATSDFGQGRDEQFF; CDR3 DNA: TGTGCCACCAGTGATTTCGGACAGGGTAGGGATGAGCAGTTCTTC
J gene: TRBJ2-7; V gene: TRBV29-1; clone size: -; D gene: TRBD1; CDR3 protein: CSARGTGDYEQYF; CDR3 DNA: TGCAGCGCTCGGGGGACAGGGGACTACGAGCAGTACTTC
J gene: TRBJ2-7; V gene: TRBV19; clone size: -; D gene: TRBD1; CDR3 protein: CASSIGQGAYEQYF; CDR3 DNA: TGTGCCAGTAGTATAGGGCAGGGGGCCTACGAGCAGTACTTC
J gene: TRBJ2-3; V gene: TRBV5-1; clone size: few; D gene: TRBD1; CDR3 protein: CASSPGFDRGGDTQYF; CDR3 DNA: TGCGCCAGCAGCCCGGGATTCGACAGGGGTGGGGATACGCAGTATTTT
J gene: TRBJ1-5; V gene: TRBV11-2; clone size: -; D gene: TRBD1; CDR3 protein: CASSADRGGNQPQHF; CDR3 DNA: TGTGCCAGCAGCGCGGACAGGGGGGGCAATCAGCCCCAGCATTTT
J gene: TRBJ2-3; V gene: TRBV27; clone size: -; D gene: -; CDR3 protein: CASSFSSSADTQYF; CDR3 DNA: TGTGCCAGCAGTTTCAGTAGCAGCGCAGATACGCAGTATTTT